This T cell receptor (beta chain) is from a study of vaccination effects on CD4 cells after COVID-19. Comments on this clone: Its antigen is currently unknown.

Broader study findings: Convalescent patients were scarce, and early post-infection timepoints were absent.

Antigen-specific CD4+ T cells were expanded (with viral peptide pools) by the ViraFEST assay ahead of sequencing. Subsequent to a culture period of around 10 days, CD4+ T cells were isolated. Nucleocapsid antibodies were negative in the vaccine recipients, who had never had SARS-CoV-2 infection. Every well got a few million PBMC, which were grown with about 9.6 IU/ml IL-2 and around 10 ug/ml peptides. A half-medium replacement with IL-2 medium was carried out on days 3 and 7. Libraries were prepared by immunoSEQ multiplex PCR; TCRdb keeps only in-frame clonotypes and omits some of them. Counted here are tens of thousands of clones, roughly 76% occurring once; the ten biggest clones make up 3% to 4%. Specimen: CD4+ T cells from PBMCs cultured with HCoV-OC43 spike peptides, collected before COVID-19 vaccination. Subset meaning: HCoV-OC43 spike overlapping peptide pool stimulation. The TCR comes from a human donor who received a COVID-19 vaccine.

The CDR3 region has the DNA TGCGCCAGCAGCTGGACAGGGGGCATGGATACGCAGTATTTT. As protein: CASSWTGGMDTQYF. The chain carries TRBV10-1 and TRBJ2-3, with 11 bases that match TRBD1. This CDR3 has 14 amino acids. J was trimmed by 6 bases and V by 6 bases; bases with no gene match: 5. Germline V gene lookup returns CDR1 WNHNN and CDR2 SYGVQD (reference sequence).